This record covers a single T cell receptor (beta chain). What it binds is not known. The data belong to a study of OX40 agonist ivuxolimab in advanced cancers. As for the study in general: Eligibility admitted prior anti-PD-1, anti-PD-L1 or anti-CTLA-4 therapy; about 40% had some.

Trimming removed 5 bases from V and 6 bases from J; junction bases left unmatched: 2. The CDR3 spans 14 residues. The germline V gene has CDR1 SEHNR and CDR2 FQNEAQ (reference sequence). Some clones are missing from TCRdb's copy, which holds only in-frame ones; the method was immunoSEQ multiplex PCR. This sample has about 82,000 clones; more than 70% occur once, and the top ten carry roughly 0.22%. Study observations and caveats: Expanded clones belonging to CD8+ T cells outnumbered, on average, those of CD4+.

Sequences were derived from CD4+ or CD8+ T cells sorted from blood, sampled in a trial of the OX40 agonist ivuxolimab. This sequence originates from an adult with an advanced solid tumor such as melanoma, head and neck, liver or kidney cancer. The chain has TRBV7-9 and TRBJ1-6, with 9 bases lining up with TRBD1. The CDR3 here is CASSMTGGNSPLHF. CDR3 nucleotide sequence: TGTGCCAGCAGCATGACAGGGGGTAATTCACCCCTCCACTTT.